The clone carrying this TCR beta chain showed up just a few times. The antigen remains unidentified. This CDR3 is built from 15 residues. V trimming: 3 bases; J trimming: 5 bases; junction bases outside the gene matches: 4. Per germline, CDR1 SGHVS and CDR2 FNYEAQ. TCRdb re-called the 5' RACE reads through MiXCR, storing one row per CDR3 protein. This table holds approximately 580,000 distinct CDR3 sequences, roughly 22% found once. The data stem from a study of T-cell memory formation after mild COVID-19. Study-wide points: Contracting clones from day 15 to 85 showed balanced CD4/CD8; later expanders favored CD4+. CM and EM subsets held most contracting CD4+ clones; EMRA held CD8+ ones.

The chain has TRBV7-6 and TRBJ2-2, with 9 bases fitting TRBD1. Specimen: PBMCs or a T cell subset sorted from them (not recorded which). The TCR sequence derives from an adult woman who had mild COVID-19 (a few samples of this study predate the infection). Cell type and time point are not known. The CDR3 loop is CASSFRTGVTGELFF. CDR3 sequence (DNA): TGTGCCAGCAGCTTCCGGACAGGGGTGACCGGGGAGCTGTTTTTT. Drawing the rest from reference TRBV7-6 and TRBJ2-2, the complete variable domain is GAGVSQSPRYKVTKRGQDVALRCDPISGHVSLYWYRQALGQGPEFLTYFNYEAQQDKSGLPNDRFSAERPEGSISTLTIQRTEQRDSAMYRCASSFRTGVTGELFFGEGSRLTVL.